This is a list of T cell receptor beta chains from one sample in a study of shared clonotypes between healthy human individuals. TCRdb's copy holds only in-frame clones and misses some; the assay was immunoSEQ multiplex PCR. The data show approximately 2.1 million clones, approximately 93% seen once. The sample comprised naive CD4+ T cells from PBMCs. The receptors originated from a man between 18 and 35 years old in good health. Some clones in this sample may be carry-over from other donors' samples. Each CDR3 is given with its conserved first and last residue. A D gene is named only where the DNA matches it firmly. Clone size, where shown, is once, few, many, or a class for clones that have expanded.

J gene,V gene,clone size,D gene,CDR3 protein,CDR3 DNA
TRBJ1-3,TRBV2,.,.,CASSVDSRSAGNTIYF,TGTGCCAGCAGTGTTGACTCCCGCTCGGCGGGAAACACCATATATTTT
TRBJ2-1,TRBV5-6,once,TRBD2,CASSSEREASYNEQFF,TGTGCCAGCAGCTCAGAGCGGGAGGCCTCCTACAATGAGCAGTTCTTC
TRBJ2-3,TRBV5-1,.,TRBD2,CASSVGTSLQDTQYF,TGCGCCAGCAGCGTGGGGACTAGCCTCCAAGATACGCAGTATTTT
TRBJ1-4,TRBV30,once,.,CAWSVLGVNEKLFF,TGTGCCTGGAGTGTACTAGGGGTTAATGAAAAACTGTTTTTT
TRBJ1-2,TRBV6-1,.,.,CASSEAGGIYGYTF,TGTGCCAGCAGTGAAGCGGGGGGCATTTATGGCTACACCTTC
TRBJ2-4,TRBV13,.,TRBD2,CASSTHRLAAVAKNIQYF,TGTGCCAGCAGCACTCACCGACTAGCGGCAGTAGCCAAAAACATTCAGTACTTC
TRBJ1-1,TRBV18,.,.,CASSPTTVDTEAFF,TGTGCCAGCTCACCGACTACGGTGGACACTGAAGCTTTCTTT
TRBJ2-2,TRBV5-1,.,.,CASSLILENTGELFF,TGCGCCAGCAGCTTAATTTTGGAGAACACCGGGGAGCTGTTTTTT
TRBJ2-7,TRBV11-2,.,TRBD2,CASSSVRGLAGSRPYEQYF,TGTGCCAGCAGCAGCGTCCGAGGACTAGCGGGTTCCCGTCCCTACGAGCAGTACTTC
TRBJ1-5,TRBV10-1,few,TRBD1,CASNDRVGQPQHF,TGCGCCAGCAATGACAGGGTGGGTCAGCCCCAGCATTTT
TRBJ1-2,TRBV11-2,few,TRBD1,CASSARDRSYTF,TGTGCCAGCAGCGCCCGGGACAGAAGCTACACCTTC
TRBJ2-5,TRBV11-2,.,.,CASSFGLETQYF,TGTGCCAGCAGCTTTGGCTTAGAGACCCAGTACTTC
TRBJ1-2,TRBV28,.,.,CASNIPGRVYGYTF,TGTGCCAGCAATATTCCCGGCAGGGTCTATGGCTACACCTTC
TRBJ1-2,TRBV4-2,.,TRBD1,CASSQLTDRVYGYTF,TGTGCCAGCAGCCAGTTAACTGACAGGGTCTATGGCTACACCTTC
TRBJ2-7,TRBV14,.,TRBD2,CASSPSGGSSYEQYF,TGTGCCAGCAGTCCTAGCGGGGGGAGCTCCTACGAGCAGTACTTC
TRBJ1-2,TRBV4-1,once,.,CASSQTGHLNYGYTF,TGCGCCAGCAGCCAAACAGGCCACCTAAACTATGGCTACACCTTC
TRBJ1-1,TRBV7-3,.,.,CASSLNGQGPGTEAFF,TGTGCCAGCAGCTTAAATGGGCAGGGACCAGGGACTGAAGCTTTCTTT
TRBJ1-1,TRBV14,.,.,CASSRQIMNTEAFF,TGTGCCAGCAGCCGCCAGATTATGAACACTGAAGCTTTCTTT
TRBJ1-3,TRBV6-6,.,.,CASRLEGTSAIYF,TGTGCCAGCAGGTTGGAGGGGACTTCCGCCATATATTTT
TRBJ2-2,TRBV21-1,.,.,CASRNSTDTGELFF,TGTGCCAGCAGGAACTCGACGGACACCGGGGAGCTGTTTTTT
TRBJ1-2,TRBV5-1,.,TRBD1,CASSFQGAKGYTF,TGCGCCAGCAGCTTCCAGGGGGCGAAGGGCTACACCTTC
TRBJ2-7,TRBV10-3,.,.,CAISEGPPGGYEQYF,TGTGCCATCAGTGAGGGTCCCCCGGGCGGCTACGAGCAGTACTTC
TRBJ2-1,TRBV12-1,once,.,CASSFAPSVAGVTYNEQFF,TGTGCCAGCAGCTTTGCCCCTTCAGTTGCGGGAGTCACCTACAATGAGCAGTTCTTC
TRBJ2-1,TRBV7-3,.,TRBD2,CASSLQGLAGAEQFF,TGTGCCAGCAGCTTACAGGGCCTAGCGGGAGCTGAGCAGTTCTTC
TRBJ2-3,TRBV15,.,TRBD2,CATNNLGWGLAGVDTQYF,TGTGCCACCAACAACCTAGGGTGGGGACTAGCGGGAGTCGATACGCAGTATTTT
TRBJ2-6,TRBV28,.,TRBD1,CASSPSQGKSGSGANVLTF,TGTGCCAGCAGCCCTTCACAGGGGAAGTCGGGCTCTGGGGCCAACGTCCTGACTTTC
TRBJ2-4,TRBV19,few,.,CASSSGLDIQYF,TGTGCCAGTAGTTCAGGGCTGGACATTCAGTACTTC
TRBJ2-7,TRBV6-1,.,.,CASRFGRSSYEQYF,TGTGCCAGCAGGTTCGGCAGGAGCTCCTACGAGCAGTACTTC
TRBJ2-7,TRBV27,.,.,CASSPLGRPYEQYF,TGTGCCAGCAGTCCCCTAGGTCGACCTTACGAGCAGTACTTC
TRBJ2-6,TRBV30,.,.,CAYKWAGANVLTF,TGTGCCTACAAATGGGCTGGGGCCAACGTCCTGACTTTC
TRBJ1-5,TRBV28,.,.,CASRGGRYQPQHF,TGTGCCTCCCGGGGGGGGCGGTATCAGCCCCAGCATTTT
TRBJ1-1,TRBV28,.,.,CASSSFQTEAFF,TGTGCCAGCAGTTCTTTTCAGACTGAAGCTTTCTTT
TRBJ1-5,TRBV2,.,.,CASRGRAEGQPQHF,TGTGCCAGCAGAGGACGGGCCGAGGGTCAGCCCCAGCATTTT
TRBJ2-2,TRBV5-6,.,.,CASSRMPGGRTGELFF,TGTGCCAGCAGCCGAATGCCAGGGGGGAGAACCGGGGAGCTGTTTTTT
TRBJ2-3,TRBV29-1,.,TRBD2,CSVQRTSGRADTQYF,TGCAGCGTTCAACGGACTAGCGGGAGGGCGGATACGCAGTATTTT
TRBJ1-1,TRBV27,once,.,CASRGYLGTEAFF,TGTGCCAGCAGGGGGTACCTAGGCACTGAAGCTTTCTTT
TRBJ2-1,TRBV5-1,.,TRBD1,CASSFGTGIINEQFF,TGCGCCAGCAGCTTCGGGACAGGCATTATCAATGAGCAGTTCTTC